This T cell receptor (beta chain) was identified during a study of blood T cell repertoires in COVID-19. Sequencing was performed with immunoSEQ multiplex PCR; in TCRdb, only in-frame clones are kept and a portion is missing. The table lists 270,000 or so clones, approximately 84% of them singletons. The sequencing sample was made of PBMCs or T cells enriched from blood (not recorded which). The clonotype originates from a man in his fifties who had recovered from COVID-19.

CDR3 in amino acids: CASSPRQGQSTIYF. CDR3 DNA: TGTGCCAGCAGTCCTAGACAGGGGCAAAGCACCATATATTTT. The chain recombines TRBV2 with TRBJ1-3, with 8 bases aligning to TRBD1. The trim removed 5 bases at V and 9 bases at J, leaving 9 bases unmatched. Germline V gene lookup returns CDR1 SNHLY and CDR2 FYNNEI. The CDR3 extends over 14 amino acids. The variable domain in full, completed from reference TRBV2 and TRBJ1-3, reads EPEVTQTPSHQVTQMGQEVILRCVPISNHLYFYWYRQILGQKVEFLVSFYNNEISEKSEIFDDQFSVERPDGSNFTLKIRSTKLEDSAMYFCASSPRQGQSTIYFGEGSWLTVV.